These 7 T cell receptor beta chains came from one sample sequenced in a study of persistence of HIV-infected CD4 T cells. Lysates of CMV-infected fibroblasts at around 10 ug/mL stimulated these cells. CD40L-negative CD69-negative CD45RO-high memory CD4+ T cells were sorted as populations depleted of antigen-responding cells. These receptors' targets are unknown. Sequencing used immunoSEQ version 4 in survey mode. The repertoire was sequenced with immunoSEQ multiplex PCR; TCRdb's copy has only in-frame clones and lacks some. The table includes 30,000 or so clones, approximately 85% detected once. The sequencing used CD4+ T cells sorted from PBMCs after roughly 18-hour stimulation, collected from a patient who received antiretroviral therapy. The source of these receptors is an adult man with HIV who was CMV-seropositive.

The V call is TRBV7-2, the J call TRBJ1-1; D gene unclear. This CDR3 region has 16 residues. The germline V gene has CDR1 SGHTA and CDR2 FQGNSA. V was shortened by 2 bases and J by 1 base, with 14 bases between the two germline ends. The DNA of the CDR3 is TGTGCCAGCAGCTTAATGGGGAGTATGGGGAACACTGAAGCTTTCTTT. This sequence encodes CASSLMGSMGNTEAFF.

This clone was recorded a few times. V gene TRBV7-8 combines with J gene TRBJ1-2; 8 bases are a match to TRBD1. CDR1 SGHVS and CDR2 FQNEAQ come from the germline V gene. The CDR3 spans 15 residues. V lost 2 bases, J lost 8 bases, and 10 bases stayed unmatched. The CDR3, as DNA: TGTGCCAGCAGCTTACCCGGGACAGGCCTAGGAGGCTACACCTTC. Its translation: CASSLPGTGLGGYTF.

This chain joins TRBV5-1 and TRBJ2-3; TRBD1 matches 7 bases. J gave up 2 bases and V 2 bases, and 2 bases lay outside the gene matches. Germline-derived CDR1 and CDR2 are SGHRS and YFSETQ. The CDR3 runs to 14 residues. In DNA, the CDR3 is TGCGCCAGCAGCTTAGGACAGGTCACAGATACGCAGTATTTT. It is translated as CASSLGQVTDTQYF.

The genes are TRBV7-2 and TRBJ2-6; either TRBD1 or TRBD2 may fit D (6 bases each). The V gene's germline CDR1 is SGHTA and CDR2 FQGNSA. Trimming took off 5 bases at V and 0 bases at J, with 11 bases between the two ends. The CDR3 consists of 16 residues. The CDR3 DNA follows: TGTGCCAGCAGCCTCAGGGGAGGCTCTGGGGCCAACGTCCTGACTTTC. It encodes CASSLRGGSGANVLTF. The entire variable domain, with the rest obtained from reference TRBV7-2 and TRBJ2-6, is as follows: GAGVSQSPSNKVTEKGKDVELRCDPISGHTALYWYRQSLGQGLEFLIYFQGNSAPDKSGLPSDRFSAERTGGSVSTLTIQRTQQEDSAVYLCASSLRGGSGANVLTFGAGSRLTVL.

This clone was seen once. DNA of the CDR3: TGTGCCAGCAGCCCTGAAATAGCGGGGGCCCTCATCGAGCAGTACTTC. This codes for CASSPEIAGALIEQYF. V usage is TRBV7-9 and J usage is TRBJ2-7; the match to TRBD2 covers 9 bases. Germline V CDR1 and CDR2: SEHNR, FQNEAQ (reference sequence). J gave up 6 bases and V 5 bases, and 14 bases lay outside the gene matches. The CDR3 has 16 residues.

The J gene is TRBJ1-3, the V gene TRBV2, with D hard to call. This CDR3 is 16 amino acids long. Trimming removed 0 bases at V and 1 base at J, with 10 bases between. The germline CDR1 and CDR2 sequences are SNHLY and FYNNEI. Here the CDR3 reads CASSEAWLVSGNTIYF. DNA for the CDR3: TGTGCCAGCAGTGAAGCGTGGTTGGTATCTGGAAACACCATATATTTT.

The rearrangement uses TRBV18 and TRBJ1-3, with D unresolved. Germline assignment: CDR1 KGHSH and CDR2 LQKENI. Between the trimmed V and J ends, which lost 3 bases and 1 base, there was a span of 13 bases. The CDR3 is made up of 16 amino acids. The CDR3 DNA sequence: TGTGCCAGCTCACCGATCCCGCGGGGTTCTGGAAACACCATATATTTT. It yields the protein CASSPIPRGSGNTIYF.